Listed here are 5 T cell receptor beta chains from one sample, sequenced in a study of CD8 T cells in ankylosing spondylitis. Study observations and caveats: A TCR beta motif of several highly homologous variants seemed to mark ankylosing spondylitis blood.

TCRdb reanalysed the 5' RACE reads using MiXCR and keeps one entry per CDR3 protein. The table has fewer than 400,000 distinct CDR3 sequences, 20% to 25% seen once; the top ten hold around 16%. Their specific antigens are unknown. The specimen sequenced was blood, either unsorted or a sorted T cell fraction (not recorded which). Source of these receptors: a male donor with ankylosing spondylitis.

This clonotype was observed many times. CDR3 coding DNA: TGCAGCGTCTCAGGACAGGCGTTGAGCACCGGGGAGCTGTTTTTT. It translates to CSVSGQALSTGELFF. This rearrangement joins TRBV29-1 to TRBJ2-2, with 7 bases that match TRBD1. The length of the CDR3 is 15 residues. CDR1 is SQVTM and CDR2 is ANQGSEA in the germline V gene. J was trimmed by 4 bases and V by 6 bases; bases with no gene match: 11.

A few counts support this clonotype. This chain links TRBV19 with TRBJ1-5; 12 bases line up with TRBD1. Germline V CDR1 and CDR2: LNHDA, SQIVND (reference sequence). The CDR3 is 18 residues long. V shed 3 bases and J 3 bases; nucleotides not matched to a gene: 9. As DNA, the CDR3 is TGTGCCAGTAGTATTGGGGGACAGGGACAGGGGGCCAATCAGCCCCAGCATTTT. Its protein product is CASSIGGQGQGANQPQHF.

The V gene is TRBV6-2 or TRBV6-3, the J gene TRBJ2-2, with D possibly being TRBD1 (6 bases). Trimming removed 0 bases at V and 4 bases at J, with 12 bases between. This CDR3 region has 16 residues. CDR1 and CDR2 from the germline V gene are MNHEY and SVGEGT. CDR3 sequence reads: CASSYSRGEGTGELFF. The CDR3 DNA reads TGTGCCAGCAGTTACTCCAGGGGTGAGGGCACCGGGGAGCTGTTTTTT.

J is TRBJ2-5 and V is TRBV9; D gene ambiguous. Germline V gives CDR1 SGDLS, CDR2 YYNGEE. V was clipped by 3 bases and J by 8 bases, with 17 bases between them. CDR3 length equals 14 residues. In DNA, the CDR3 is TGTGCCAGCAGCGAGGCCGGCCTGGCTCTAACCCAGTACTTC. Amino acid sequence: CASSEAGLALTQYF.

There are many counts of this clonotype. V gene TRBV12-3 or TRBV12-4 combines with J gene TRBJ2-7; 10 bases fit TRBD1. V was clipped by 6 bases and J by 2 bases; unmatched bases: 4. This CDR3 is 14 amino acids long. This CDR3 is CASSSGTGAYEQYF. The CDR3, as DNA: TGTGCCAGCAGCTCCGGGACAGGGGCCTACGAGCAGTACTTC.